A single sample is the source of the 18 T cell receptor beta chains below, sequenced in a study of cytomegalovirus exposure and HLA in healthy donors. PCR primers comprised 60 Vbeta and 13 Jbeta primers. Sequencing was performed with immunoSEQ multiplex PCR; in TCRdb, only in-frame clones are kept and a portion is missing. Of about 180,000 clones in the sample, around 80% were seen once. The specimen sequenced was PBMCs. The receptors come from a man younger than 30 in good health and CMV-seronegative.

J is TRBJ2-5 and V is TRBV5-1; 9 nucleotides agree with TRBD2. Germline CDR1 SGHRS, CDR2 YFSETQ. This CDR3 region has 16 residues. V trimming: 0 bases; J trimming: 0 bases; junction bases outside the gene matches: 3. This CDR3 reads CASSLGSSGNQETQYF. The DNA for the CDR3 is TGCGCCAGCAGCTTGGGCTCTAGCGGGAACCAAGAGACCCAGTACTTC. Based on the CDR3 plus reference TRBV5-1 and TRBJ2-5, the full variable domain is KAGVTQTPRYLIKTRGQQVTLSCSPISGHRSVSWYQQTPGQGLQFLFEYFSETQRNKGNFPGRFSGRQFSNSRSEMNVSTLELGDSALYLCASSLGSSGNQETQYFGPGTRLLVL.

The chain recombines TRBV5-1 with TRBJ1-1, with TRBD1 matching over 7 bases. V trimming: 8 bases; J trimming: 10 bases; junction bases outside the gene matches: 17. This CDR3 is built from 14 residues. Germline V gene sequence: CDR1 SGHRS, CDR2 YFSETQ. The chain's CDR3 is CASAPVVTGARAFF. The DNA for the CDR3 is TGCGCCAGTGCACCAGTCGTCACAGGGGCCAGAGCTTTCTTT.

The chain carries TRBV6-6 and TRBJ2-1; TRBD1 might be the D (5 bases). Germline V gene data show CDR1 as MNHNY and CDR2 as SVGAGI (reference sequence). V was shortened by 5 bases and J by 7 bases, with 12 bases between the two germline ends. The CDR3 has 13 residues. The CDR3 DNA sequence: TGTGCCAGCAGTGACGACAGTTGGAATGAGCAGTTCTTC. Translation: CASSDDSWNEQFF.

The chain joins TRBV7-2 to TRBJ2-3; 9 nucleotides align to TRBD2. Trimming removed 7 bases from V and 1 base from J; junction bases left unmatched: 9. The CDR3 runs to 16 residues. Germline assignment: CDR1 SGHTA and CDR2 FQGNSA. The CDR3 region is CASKRAGGRGTDTQYF. The DNA of the CDR3 is TGTGCCAGCAAGAGGGCGGGAGGGCGGGGCACAGATACGCAGTATTTT.

The J gene is TRBJ1-1, the V gene TRBV11-1, with D unresolved. CDR3 length: 15 amino acids. V was shortened by 5 bases and J by 4 bases, with 17 bases between the two germline ends. The germline V gene encodes CDR1 SGHAT and CDR2 FQDESV (reference sequence). Written as DNA, the CDR3 is TGTGCCAGCAGCCCCCCCGGTTATACGGGCACTGAAGCTTTCTTT. As protein: CASSPPGYTGTEAFF.

The chain uses TRBV30 and TRBJ1-4, with D uncertain. Trimming pared 3 bases from V and 8 bases from J, leaving 16 bases between. The germline V gene encodes CDR1 GTSNPN and CDR2 SVGIG (reference sequence). The CDR3 runs 14 residues. CDR3 sequence (DNA): TGTGCCTGGAGCCCCGGGATATTAGGAGAAAAACTGTTTTTT. Translation gives CAWSPGILGEKLFF.

In its sample, this clone was seen a few times. The chain is built from TRBV6-6 and TRBJ1-1; D uncertain. V dropped 2 bases and J dropped 1 base, with 5 bases sitting between them. The length of the CDR3 is 13 residues. The germline CDR1 and CDR2 sequences are MNHNY and SVGAGI (reference sequence). The CDR3 sequence: CASSYTSNTEAFF. CDR3 sequence (DNA): TGTGCCAGCAGTTACACTTCGAACACTGAAGCTTTCTTT.

The V and J genes are TRBV29-1 and TRBJ2-1; 12 nucleotides align to TRBD2. Germline-derived CDR1 and CDR2 are SQVTM and ANQGSEA. The CDR3 has 14 residues. After removal of 6 bases from V and 7 bases from J, the junction contained 7 bases not matched to a gene. The CDR3 sequence is CSVCWTSGENEQFF. DNA of the CDR3: TGCAGCGTCTGCTGGACTAGCGGGGAGAATGAGCAGTTCTTC.

In this sample, this clone turned up once. The chain employs TRBV18 and TRBJ1-1, with TRBD1 matching 7 bases. The trim removed 3 bases at V and 10 bases at J, leaving 14 bases unmatched. There are 15 residues in the CDR3. Germline V CDR1 and CDR2: KGHSH, LQKENI. This CDR3 is CASSPSTGIGCGAFF. In DNA, the CDR3 is TGTGCCAGCTCACCGTCGACAGGGATCGGGTGTGGAGCTTTCTTT.

The chain links TRBV6-6 to TRBJ1-5, with unresolved D. The germline V and J ends were trimmed by 4 bases and 2 bases, with 9 bases remaining between them. This CDR3 region has 14 residues. Per the germline V gene, CDR1 is MNHNY and CDR2 is SVGAGI (reference sequence). The CDR3 nucleotides are TGTGCCAGCAGTTTGGAGGGAGGCAATCAGCCCCAGCATTTT. Protein: CASSLEGGNQPQHF.

Written as DNA, the CDR3 is TGTGCCAGCAGTACAGGGGGCCCCACAGATACGCAGTATTTT. As protein: CASSTGGPTDTQYF. This chain links TRBV7-3 with TRBJ2-3, with 9 bases identical to TRBD1. V shed 6 bases, J shed 2 bases, and the junction held 3 bases outside the gene matches. CDR3 length: 14 amino acids. The V gene's germline CDR1 is SGHTA and CDR2 FQGTGA.

The chain couples TRBV7-8 to TRBJ2-1, with 10 bases identical to TRBD1. V was pared by 8 bases and J by 4 bases, with 8 bases of the junction left unmatched. This CDR3 has 15 residues. CDR1 is SGHVS and CDR2 is FQNEAQ in the germline V gene. In nucleotides, the CDR3 is TGTGCCAGCGCACACGGGACAGGGGAATACAATGAGCAGTTCTTC. Residues: CASAHGTGEYNEQFF. Combining the CDR3 with reference TRBV7-8 and TRBJ2-1 gives the whole variable domain GAGVSQSPRYKVAKRGQDVALRCDPISGHVSLFWYQQALGQGPEFLTYFQNEAQLDKSGLPSDRFFAERPEGSVSTLKIQRTQQEDSAVYLCASAHGTGEYNEQFFGPGTRLTVL.

The rearrangement uses TRBV18 and TRBJ2-2; TRBD2 aligns across 9 bases. This CDR3 is built from 15 residues. The junction had 1 base not matched to a gene; V was cut back by 1 base and J by 4 bases. Germline values: CDR1 KGHSH, CDR2 LQKENI. CDR3 loop: CASSPLAGATGELFF. The CDR3 coding sequence is TGTGCCAGCTCACCACTAGCGGGAGCCACCGGGGAGCTGTTTTTT.

V is TRBV9 and J is TRBJ1-6; 9 positions agree with TRBD1. V lost 0 bases, J lost 9 bases, and 4 bases stayed unmatched. Germline CDR1 reads SGDLS; CDR2 reads YYNGEE. The CDR3 covers 15 residues. The CDR3 protein is CASSVEGTGRSPLHF. The CDR3 DNA sequence: TGTGCCAGCAGCGTAGAGGGGACAGGGCGTTCACCCCTCCACTTT.

This clone showed up just a few times. The chain recombines TRBV5-1 with TRBJ2-1; no firm D call. The germline gives CDR1 SGHRS, CDR2 YFSETQ. Trimming shortened V by 3 bases and J by 5 bases, and 18 bases separated the two germline ends. This CDR3 contains 16 residues. The CDR3 protein is CASSSLNHSRDNEQFF. CDR3 coding DNA: TGCGCCAGCAGCTCCCTAAACCATAGCAGAGACAATGAGCAGTTCTTC.

As DNA, the CDR3 is TGTGCCAGCAGCTTACTAGCGGGGGGGTCTTCAGATACGCAGTATTTT. This sequence encodes CASSLLAGGSSDTQYF. J is TRBJ2-3 and V is TRBV7-9, with TRBD2 matching 12 bases. Germline CDR1 is SEHNR and CDR2 is FQNEAQ (reference sequence). The CDR3 length is 16 residues. The trim removed 2 bases at V and 4 bases at J, leaving 4 bases unmatched.

V gene TRBV6-1 combines with J gene TRBJ2-1; D perhaps matches TRBD2 (7 bases). The CDR3 covers 17 residues. Trimming pared 4 bases from V and 7 bases from J, leaving 23 bases between. From germline, CDR1 is MNHNS and CDR2 SASEGT. In DNA form, the CDR3 reads TGTGCCAGCAGTGTCAGGGGATTTGGCGGGGGTCGAAATGAGCAGTTCTTC. This encodes CASSVRGFGGGRNEQFF.

Concerning this clone: The sample holds other DNA sequences that translate to the same CDR3. The chain combines TRBV4-3 with TRBJ2-1; D gene uncertain. V shed 0 bases and J shed 6 bases, with 3 bases lying between them. Germline loops: CDR1 LGHNA, CDR2 YSLEER. CDR3 length: 12 amino acids. The CDR3 reads CASSQDRNEQFF. The CDR3, as DNA: TGCGCCAGCAGCCAAGACCGCAATGAGCAGTTCTTC.